This TCR beta chain was profiled in a study of shared clonotypes between healthy human individuals. Study results and limitations: Clonotypes shared by all four sorted-subset donors had higher generation probabilities than non-shared clonotypes. The study drew on few donors, limiting represented genetic and exposure-history diversity.

Some clones are missing from TCRdb's copy, which holds only in-frame ones; the method was immunoSEQ multiplex PCR. The profile shows 550,000 to 650,000 clones, around 96% of them singletons. Trimming removed 2 bases from V and 4 bases from J, with 21 bases in between. This CDR3 has 17 residues. Germline CDR1 and CDR2: GTSNPN and SVGIG (reference sequence). Points on this clone: Its antigen is not identified.

Naive CD8 populations comprised CD45RO-negative cells positively selected for CCR7, excluding terminally differentiated effector memory CD45RA+ cells. This chain joins TRBV30 and TRBJ2-1, with D possibly matching TRBD2 (6 bases). The specimen was naive CD8+ T cells sorted from blood. The source is a woman between 25 and 40 years old in good health. This chain's CDR3 is CAWSSPAWREPYNEQFF. CDR3 DNA: TGTGCCTGGAGTTCCCCGGCTTGGAGGGAGCCGTACAATGAGCAGTTCTTC.